This entry lists 7 T cell receptor beta chains sequenced from one sample in a study of shared clonotypes between healthy human individuals. Produced via immunoSEQ multiplex PCR; TCRdb's table is partial and in-frame only. Of some 2.4 million clones in the sample, more than 85% were seen once. Sequenced input: naive CD4+ T cells from PBMCs. Sample subset: CD45RA+ positively selected. These receptors were taken from a man aged 18-30 years in good health. Some clones in this sample may be carry-over from other donors' samples.

To note about this clone: The same CDR3 also results from other DNA sequences found in this sample. The chain combines TRBV18 with TRBJ1-5, with D unclear. The CDR3 has 14 amino acids. CDR1 is KGHSH and CDR2 is LQKENI in the germline V gene. V was pared by 1 base and J by 4 bases, with 8 bases between. The CDR3 coding sequence is TGTGCCAGCTCACCACTGGAGAGAAATCAGCCCCAGCATTTT. It encodes CASSPLERNQPQHF.

The chain combines TRBV18 with TRBJ1-5; D remains ambiguous. The CDR3 runs to 19 residues. Germline values: CDR1 KGHSH, CDR2 LQKENI. V dropped 1 base and J dropped 0 bases, with 19 bases sitting between them. The CDR3 loop reads CASSPLFVSTRNSNQPQHF. The CDR3 coding sequence is TGTGCCAGCTCACCACTTTTTGTCAGCACCCGAAATAGCAATCAGCCCCAGCATTTT.

This clone showed up just once. The J gene is TRBJ2-2, the V gene TRBV10-3; 8 nucleotides match TRBD2. Germline CDR1 ENHRY, CDR2 SYGVKD. The V and J ends lost 6 bases and 0 bases, in that order; junction bases with no gene match: 9. This CDR3 comprises 17 residues. CDR3 amino acids: CAISGPGGLANTGELFF. The CDR3, as DNA: TGTGCCATCAGCGGGCCGGGGGGACTAGCGAACACCGGGGAGCTGTTTTTT.

The chain combines TRBV6-1 with TRBJ2-7; 10 bases map to TRBD1. The CDR3 loop spans 14 amino acids. V gave up 0 bases and J gave up 12 bases; unmatched junction bases: 8. Looked up from germline, CDR1 is MNHNS and CDR2 is SASEGT. CDR3 region: CASSEAGQGRVPYF. CDR3 DNA sequence: TGTGCCAGCAGTGAAGCGGGACAGGGGAGGGTTCCGTACTTC.

The chain couples TRBV28 to TRBJ2-2, with 7 bases matching TRBD1. J gave up 6 bases and V 9 bases, and 4 bases lay outside the gene matches. The CDR3 is 12 residues long. The germline gives CDR1 MDHEN, CDR2 SYDVKM. The CDR3 DNA sequence: TGTGCCAGTACAGACAGGGCCGGGGAGCTGTTTTTT. Its translation is CASTDRAGELFF.

This chain uses TRBV18 with TRBJ1-2; D is undetermined. This CDR3 comprises 13 residues. V lost 4 bases and J 2 bases, leaving 8 bases between the germline ends. Germline V CDR1 and CDR2: KGHSH, LQKENI. Here the CDR3 reads CASSQAENYGYTF. Written as DNA, the CDR3 is TGTGCCAGCTCACAGGCTGAGAACTATGGCTACACCTTC.

V gene TRBV29-1 combines with J gene TRBJ2-1; 10 bases fit TRBD1. This CDR3 spans 12 amino acids. Germline loops: CDR1 SQVTM, CDR2 ANQGSEA. Trimming took 8 bases from V and 8 from J; bases not matched to a gene: 6. CDR3 loop: CSLQDRGDEQFF. CDR3 sequence (DNA): TGCAGCCTCCAGGACAGGGGGGATGAGCAGTTCTTC.